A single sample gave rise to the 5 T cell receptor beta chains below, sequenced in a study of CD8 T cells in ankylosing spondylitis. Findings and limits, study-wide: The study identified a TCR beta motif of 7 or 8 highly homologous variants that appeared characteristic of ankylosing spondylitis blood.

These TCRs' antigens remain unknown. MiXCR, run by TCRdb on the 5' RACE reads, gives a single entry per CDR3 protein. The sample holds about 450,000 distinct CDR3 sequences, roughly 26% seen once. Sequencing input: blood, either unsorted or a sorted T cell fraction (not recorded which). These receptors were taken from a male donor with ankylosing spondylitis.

The CDR3 bases are TGTGCCAGCAGCGTAGGGACGGAGAATGGCTACACCTTC. As protein: CASSVGTENGYTF. The V gene is TRBV9, the J gene TRBJ1-2; D unresolved. The CDR3 covers 13 residues. Trimming shortened V by 0 bases and J by 6 bases, and 9 bases separated the two germline ends. Germline V gene lookup returns CDR1 SGDLS and CDR2 YYNGEE.

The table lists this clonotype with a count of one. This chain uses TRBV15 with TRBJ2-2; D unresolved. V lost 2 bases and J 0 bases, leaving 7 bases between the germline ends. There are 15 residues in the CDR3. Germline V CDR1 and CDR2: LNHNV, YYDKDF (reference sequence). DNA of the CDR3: TGTGCCACCAGCAGAATAGGGACGAACACCGGGGAGCTGTTTTTT. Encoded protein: CATSRIGTNTGELFF. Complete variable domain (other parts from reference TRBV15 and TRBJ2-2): DAMVIQNPRYQVTQFGKPVTLSCSQTLNHNVMYWYQQKSSQAPKLLFHYYDKDFNNEADTPDNFQSRRPNTSFCFLDIRSPGLGDTAMYLCATSRIGTNTGELFFGEGSRLTVL.

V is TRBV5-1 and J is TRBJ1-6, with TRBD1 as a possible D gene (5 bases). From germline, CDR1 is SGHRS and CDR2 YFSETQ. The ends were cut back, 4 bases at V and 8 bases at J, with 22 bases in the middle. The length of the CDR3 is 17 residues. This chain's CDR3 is CASSNRDGDLADSPLHF. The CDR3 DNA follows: TGCGCCAGCAGCAACCGGGACGGCGATTTGGCGGATTCACCCCTCCACTTT.

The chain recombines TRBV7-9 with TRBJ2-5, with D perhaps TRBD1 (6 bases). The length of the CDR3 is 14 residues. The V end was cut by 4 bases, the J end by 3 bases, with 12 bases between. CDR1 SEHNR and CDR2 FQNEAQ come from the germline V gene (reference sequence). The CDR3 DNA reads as TGTGCCAGCAGCTCCCAGGGGCGGGAAGAGACCCAGTACTTC. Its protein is CASSSQGREETQYF. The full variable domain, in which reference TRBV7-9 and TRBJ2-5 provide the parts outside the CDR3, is DTGVSQNPRHKITKRGQNVTFRCDPISEHNRLYWYRQTLGQGPEFLTYFQNEAQLEKSRLLSDRFSAERPKGSFSTLEIQRTEQGDSAMYLCASSSQGREETQYFGPGTRLLVL.

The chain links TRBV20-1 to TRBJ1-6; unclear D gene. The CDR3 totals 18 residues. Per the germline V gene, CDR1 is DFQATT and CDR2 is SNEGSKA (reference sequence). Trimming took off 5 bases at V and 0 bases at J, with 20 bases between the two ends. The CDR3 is CSAPLTYSPSSYNSPLHF. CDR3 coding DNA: TGCAGTGCTCCACTGACGTATTCACCGAGCTCCTATAATTCACCCCTCCACTTT.